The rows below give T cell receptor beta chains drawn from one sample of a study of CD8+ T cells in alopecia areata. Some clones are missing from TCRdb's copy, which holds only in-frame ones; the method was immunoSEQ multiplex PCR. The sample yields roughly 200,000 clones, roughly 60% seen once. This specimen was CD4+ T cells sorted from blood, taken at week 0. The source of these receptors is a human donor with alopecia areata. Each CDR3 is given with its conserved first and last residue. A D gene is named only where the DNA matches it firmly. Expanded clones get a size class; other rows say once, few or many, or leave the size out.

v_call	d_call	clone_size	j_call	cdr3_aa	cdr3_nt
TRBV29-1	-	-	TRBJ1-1	CSVEPAGNTEAFF	TGCAGCGTTGAACCCGCAGGAAACACTGAAGCTTTCTTT
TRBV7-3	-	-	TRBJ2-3	CASSPSGGTDTQYF	TGTGCCAGCAGCCCCTCGGGAGGCACAGATACGCAGTATTTT
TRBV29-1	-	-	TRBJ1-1	CSVGLELNTEAFF	TGCAGCGTCGGGTTGGAGTTGAACACTGAAGCTTTCTTT
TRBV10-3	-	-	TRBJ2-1	CAITSGTGTNEHRFF	TGTGCCATCACCTCCGGGACGGGAACAAATGAGCATAGGTTCTTC
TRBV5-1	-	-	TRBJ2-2	CASSFRQITGELFF	TGCGCCAGCAGCTTCCGACAGATCACCGGGGAGCTGTTTTTT
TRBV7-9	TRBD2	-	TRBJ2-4	CASRYQGPGGFNIQYF	TGTGCCAGCAGGTATCAAGGACCGGGAGGATTTAACATTCAGTACTTC
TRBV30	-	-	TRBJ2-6	CAWSVPGANVLTF	TGTGCCTGGAGTGTACCAGGGGCCAACGTCCTGACTTTC
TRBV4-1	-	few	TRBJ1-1	CASSQDRDMNTEAFF	TGCGCCAGCAGCCAAGATAGGGACATGAACACTGAAGCTTTCTTT
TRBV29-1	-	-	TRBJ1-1	CSVARGKDTEAFF	TGCAGCGTTGCAAGGGGGAAAGACACTGAAGCTTTCTTT
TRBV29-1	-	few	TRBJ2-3	CSVDRDPSADTQYF	TGCAGCGTTGACAGGGACCCATCCGCAGATACGCAGTATTTT
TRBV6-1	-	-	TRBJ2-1	CASSELSSGFYNEQFF	TGTGCCAGCAGTGAATTAAGTTCTGGGTTCTACAATGAGCAGTTCTTC
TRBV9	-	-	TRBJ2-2	CASSVDGGPTGELFF	TGTGCCAGCAGCGTAGATGGAGGGCCTACCGGGGAGCTGTTTTTT
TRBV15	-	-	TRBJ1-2	CATSRTSFSNYGYTF	TGTGCCACCAGCAGAACCTCATTTTCTAACTATGGCTACACCTTC
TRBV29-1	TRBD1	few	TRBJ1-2	CSVDRGNGYTF	TGCAGCGTTGACAGGGGGAACGGCTACACCTTC
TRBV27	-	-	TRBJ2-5	CASSQWSQETQYF	TGTGCCAGCAGTCAATGGTCTCAAGAGACCCAGTACTTC
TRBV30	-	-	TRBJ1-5	CAWSGGGGQPQHF	TGTGCCTGGAGTGGGGGCGGGGGTCAGCCCCAGCATTTT
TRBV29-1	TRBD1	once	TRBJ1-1	CSVDTRQGMNTEAFF	TGCAGCGTTGATACGAGACAGGGAATGAACACTGAAGCTTTCTTT
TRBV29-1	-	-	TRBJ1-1	CSVDKRAGTEAFF	TGCAGCGTTGATAAAAGAGCTGGCACTGAAGCTTTCTTT
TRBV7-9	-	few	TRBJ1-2	CASSLPDTYNYGYTF	TGTGCCAGCAGCTTACCTGACACTTACAACTATGGCTACACCTTC
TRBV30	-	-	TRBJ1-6	CAWRVFEGSNSPLHF	TGTGCCTGGAGGGTCTTTGAAGGGAGTAATTCACCCCTCCACTTT
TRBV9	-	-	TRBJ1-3	CASSVGSGNTIYF	TGTGCCAGCAGCGTAGGTTCCGGAAACACCATATATTTT
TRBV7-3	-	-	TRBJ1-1	CASSLMFNTEAFF	TGTGCCAGCAGCTTAATGTTCAATACTGAAGCTTTCTTT
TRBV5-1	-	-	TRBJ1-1	CASSLGPSKNTEAFF	TGCGCCAGCAGCTTGGGACCATCCAAGAACACTGAAGCTTTCTTT
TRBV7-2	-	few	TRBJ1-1	CASGRRAAMNTEAFF	TGTGCCAGCGGCAGACGGGCAGCCATGAACACTGAAGCTTTCTTT
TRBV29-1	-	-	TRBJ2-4	CSVFQEIQYF	TGCAGCGTTTTTCAAGAGATTCAGTACTTC
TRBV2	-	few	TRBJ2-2	CASSAGGDTGELFF	TGTGCCAGCAGTGCGGGGGGCGACACCGGGGAGCTGTTTTTT
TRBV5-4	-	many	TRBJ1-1	CASSSYGRTEAFF	TGTGCCAGCAGCTCGTACGGACGGACTGAAGCTTTCTTT
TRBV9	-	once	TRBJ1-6	CASSVDQSSPLHF	TGTGCCAGCAGCGTCGATCAGTCTTCACCCCTCCACTTT
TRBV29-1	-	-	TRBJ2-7	CSVQTVSSYEQYF	TGCAGCGTGCAGACAGTAAGCTCCTACGAGCAGTACTTC
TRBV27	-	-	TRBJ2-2	CASSRRLFSSGGELFF	TGTGCCAGCAGTCGACGCCTATTTTCTTCCGGCGGGGAGCTGTTTTTT
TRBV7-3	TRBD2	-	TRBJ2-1	CASSSKGLAGYNEQFF	TGTGCCAGCAGCTCCAAAGGACTAGCGGGATACAATGAGCAGTTCTTC
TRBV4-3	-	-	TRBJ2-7	CASSQVVVSYEQYF	TGCGCCAGCAGCCAAGTGGTCGTTTCCTACGAGCAGTACTTC
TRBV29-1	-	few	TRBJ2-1	CSVVPLPSSYNEQFF	TGCAGCGTGGTCCCACTACCGAGCTCCTACAATGAGCAGTTCTTC
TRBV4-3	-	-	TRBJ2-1	CASSRELANSYNEQFF	TGCGCCAGCAGCCGGGAGCTAGCGAACTCCTACAATGAGCAGTTCTTC
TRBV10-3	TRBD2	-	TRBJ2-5	CAISTKGGGMETQYF	TGTGCCATCAGTACCAAGGGCGGGGGAATGGAGACCCAGTACTTC
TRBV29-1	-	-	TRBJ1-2	CSVDSGVDGYTF	TGCAGCGTTGATTCAGGGGTAGACGGCTACACCTTC
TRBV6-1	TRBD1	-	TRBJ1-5	CASSSRQGNQPQHF	TGTGCCAGCAGCTCTCGACAGGGAAATCAGCCCCAGCATTTT
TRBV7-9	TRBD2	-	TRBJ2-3	CASSPTRGLTGGGTDTQYF	TGTGCCAGCAGCCCAACTCGCGGGCTTACGGGGGGAGGCACAGATACGCAGTATTTT
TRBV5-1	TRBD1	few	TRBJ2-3	CASSGSTGGDTQYF	TGCGCCAGCAGCGGTTCTACAGGGGGAGATACGCAGTATTTT
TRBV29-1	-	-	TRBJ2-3	CSAGIDTQYF	TGCAGCGCGGGAATAGATACGCAGTATTTT
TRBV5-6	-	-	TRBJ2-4	CASSLGTILAKNIQYF	TGTGCCAGCAGCTTGGGGACTATTCTAGCCAAAAACATTCAGTACTTC
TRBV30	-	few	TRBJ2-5	CACDERGETQYF	TGTGCCTGTGACGAAAGGGGAGAGACCCAGTACTTC
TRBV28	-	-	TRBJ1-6	CASSQIQGYSPLHF	TGTGCCAGCAGTCAAATACAGGGATATTCACCCCTCCACTTT
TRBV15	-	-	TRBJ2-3	CATSRDKKDTQYF	TGTGCCACCAGCAGAGATAAGAAAGATACGCAGTATTTT
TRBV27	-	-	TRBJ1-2	CASSSRGWQGNYGYTF	TGTGCCAGCAGTTCCCGAGGTTGGCAGGGGAACTATGGCTACACCTTC
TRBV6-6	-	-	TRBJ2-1	CASSYNEQFF	TGTGCCAGCAGTTACAATGAGCAGTTCTTC
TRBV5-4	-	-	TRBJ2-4	CASSFRDVEYF	TGTGCCAGCAGCTTCCGGGACGTTGAGTACTTC
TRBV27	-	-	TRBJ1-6	CASSSKANILGSPLHF	TGTGCCAGCAGTTCGAAGGCTAATATTTTGGGGTCACCCCTCCACTTT
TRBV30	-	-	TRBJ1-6	CAWSRLLPPLHF	TGTGCCTGGAGTCGTCTTCTCCCACCCCTCCACTTT
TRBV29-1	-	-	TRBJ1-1	CSGTRGWNTEAFF	TGCAGCGGTACCCGGGGTTGGAACACTGAAGCTTTCTTT
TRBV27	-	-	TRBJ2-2	CASSVSGPNTGELFF	TGTGCCAGCAGTGTAAGCGGGCCGAACACCGGGGAGCTGTTTTTT
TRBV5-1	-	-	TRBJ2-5	CASSLGTSEGTQYF	TGCGCCAGCAGCTTGGGGACTTCGGAGGGGACCCAGTACTTC
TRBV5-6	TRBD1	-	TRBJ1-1	CASSSSTGRNTEAFF	TGTGCCAGCAGCTCTTCGACAGGGAGGAACACTGAAGCTTTCTTT
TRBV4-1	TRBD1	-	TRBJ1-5	CASSQGQGGPQHF	TGCGCCAGCAGCCAAGGACAGGGAGGCCCCCAGCATTTT
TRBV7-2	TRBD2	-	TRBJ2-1	CASSLAGLAGGYNEQFF	TGTGCCAGCAGCTTAGCGGGACTAGCGGGGGGATACAATGAGCAGTTCTTC
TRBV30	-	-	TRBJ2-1	CAWREVAGEQFF	TGTGCCTGGAGAGAAGTTGCCGGGGAGCAGTTCTTC
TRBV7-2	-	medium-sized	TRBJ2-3	CASVSRGSTDTQYF	TGTGCCAGTGTCTCGAGAGGGAGCACAGATACGCAGTATTTT